This T cell receptor (beta chain) was captured in a study of T-cell memory formation after mild COVID-19 (dated by TCRdb to about 2021). As for the study more broadly: TCR sequence clusters from the two donors were largely donor specific. In a couple of donors, T-cell clones that expanded and contracted after mild COVID-19 were followed by sequencing TCRalpha and TCRbeta repertoires longitudinally. The cohort comprised two young, previously healthy adult volunteers, one female and one male. Points the paper makes about the study in general: Balanced CD4/CD8 phenotypes were observed for clones contracting from day 15 to 85, whereas a bias towards CD4+ was observed for a second wave of clones expanding from day 15 to 37. The second-wave clones that peaked on day 37 were not confirmed to be SARS-CoV-2 specific. Contracting CD4+ clones turned up mainly in the CM and EM memory subsets, whereas EMRA was where CD8+ clones were enriched. The study included only a couple of mild cases, and larger cohorts that include severe cases with pre-infection samples were judged to be necessary. Some responding clones were found in pre-infection memory, which suggests that pre-existing cross-reactive memory T cells took part in the SARS-CoV-2 response.

Ficoll-Paque density gradient centrifugation was used to isolate PBMCs. The reads were generated on an Illumina NovaSeq 6000. cDNA libraries for TCRalpha and TCRbeta were prepared by 5'RACE using constant-segment primers, with sample barcodes and unique molecular identifiers added. Trizol reagent was used to extract RNA from every sample. Amplification of the libraries took two PCR steps, and the second step added a second sample barcode plus Illumina TruSeq adapters. Libraries were sequenced on an Illumina NovaSeq with 2 x 150 bp paired-end reads. The authors' pipeline ran thus. The reads were demultiplexed and collapsed into UMI-guided consensus sequences using migec v1.2.7. Using mixcr v2.1.11, UMI consensuses were aligned to TRA and TRB V and J templates and then assembled into clonotypes. A clonotype was counted as expanded or contracted only when both edgeR and NoisET called the clonotype significant, with the noise models trained on biological replicates. For edgeR calls, the cutoffs were a false discovery rate-adjusted p below 0.01 and a log2 fold-change threshold of 1. As an exploratory analysis of dynamics, max-normalized trajectories of the 1000 most abundant clonotypes were examined with PCA combined with hierarchical clustering. Separately sequenced CD4+ and CD8+ repertoires were used to assign a CD4 or CD8 phenotype to each responding clone. TCRdb reworked the public reads: Q25 trimming with fastp, MiXCR clone assembly, productive beta chains retained. Each entry is one CDR3 protein sequence, shown with its most common DNA and genes. The V and J calls and clone size are TCRdb's, not the authors'. The table for this sample lists 540,000 or so distinct CDR3 sequences; around 20% of them were counted only once. Clones ranked in the top ten supply under 15% of the sample.

Spanning cysteine to phenylalanine, the CDR3 consists of 14 amino acids. The CDR3 DNA has 42 bases and is translated from base 1. CDR1 and CDR2 are drawn from the germline V gene: SGHTA, FQGNSA. V is cut by 5 bases and J by 3 bases, and the space between the germline ends is 12 bases. This clonotype appeared many times. Its antigen remains unidentified. No base qualities exist here, and no much larger clone lies one base off it. This sequence originates from an adult woman who had mild COVID-19 (a few samples of this study predate the infection). The sample titles of this study are shuffled in the database, so cell type and time point are left out; the donor was told from shared clones. The sequenced material came from PBMCs or a T cell subset sorted from them (not recorded which). The chain uses TRBV7-2 and TRBJ2-3, with no reliable assignment of the D segment. The DNA is TGTGCCAGCAGCCCAGCACGACGGACAGATACGCAGTATTTT. Protein translation: CASSPARRTDTQYF.